These T cell receptor beta chains were read from a single sample in a study of control samples from healthy donors and cancer patients. Method: immunoSEQ multiplex PCR; TCRdb's copy keeps in-frame clones and lacks some. This repertoire shows under 85,000 clones, around 94% found once; its top ten account for roughly 6.1%. The sequencing sample was made of blood. The source of these receptors is a woman aged 40 to 50 in good health. The CDR3 runs from the conserved cysteine through the conserved F or W. The D gene is left open where the match is weak. Rows give clone size only sometimes, using once, few, many, or a class for an expanded clone.

-	TRBV7-9	TRBJ2-2	-	TGTGCCAGCAGCTCCCGCCGGGACCACCGATACACCGGGGAGCTGTTTTTT	CASSSRRDHRYTGELFF
-	TRBV23-1	TRBJ2-6	-	TGCGCCAGCAGCGCTACCGGGGCTTCTGGGGCCAACGTCCTGACTTTC	CASSATGASGANVLTF
-	TRBV5-4	TRBJ1-1	-	TGTGCCAGCAGCTTGGAGCGGCAGGCTACTGAAGCTTTCTTT	CASSLERQATEAFF
-	TRBV6-5	TRBJ1-6	-	TGTGCCGTCAGGACGGACTATAATTCACCCCTCCACTTT	CAVRTDYNSPLHF
-	TRBV27	TRBJ2-7	-	TGTGCCAGCAGTTTCTCGGCGGACCCCTACGAGCAGTACTTC	CASSFSADPYEQYF
-	TRBV11-2	TRBJ1-1	-	TGTGCCAGCAGCTTAGAGGCCCTGAACACTGAAGCTTTCTTT	CASSLEALNTEAFF
-	TRBV14	TRBJ1-1	-	TGTGCCAGCAGCCTCGTCCCGGGCACTGAAGCTTTCTTT	CASSLVPGTEAFF
-	TRBV9	TRBJ1-6	-	TGTGCCAGCAGCGAGGGGGAGAATTCACCCCTCCACTTT	CASSEGENSPLHF
-	TRBV14	TRBJ2-1	-	TGTGCCAGCAGCCAACTCCTAGAAGGTTACAATGAGCAGTTCTTC	CASSQLLEGYNEQFF
TRBD1	TRBV5-1	TRBJ1-2	-	TGCGCCAGCACTCGGGGGGACAGAAACCTCGGTAACTATGGCTACACCTTC	CASTRGDRNLGNYGYTF
-	TRBV10-3	TRBJ2-3	-	TGTGCCATCAGTGACACAGGTAGCTCCCCTGGCGCGCAGTATTTT	CAISDTGSSPGAQYF
TRBD2	TRBV3-1/TRBV3-2	TRBJ2-7	-	TGTGCCAGCAGCCAGAGACGGGAGGAGTACGAGCAGTACTTC	CASSQRREEYEQYF
-	TRBV7-8	TRBJ1-6	few	TGTGCCAGCAGCTTAGAAATATCGTGGAGTGGAGCCCTCCACTTT	CASSLEISWSGALHF
-	TRBV7-8	TRBJ1-5	once	TGTGCCAGCAGCTTAAGGGAGAATAGCAATCAGCCCCAGCATTTT	CASSLRENSNQPQHF
TRBD1	TRBV6-5	TRBJ2-1	once	TGTGCCAGCAGCCTGGACAGGAGTTCTTACAATGAGCAGTTCTTC	CASSLDRSSYNEQFF
-	TRBV6-5	TRBJ1-1	-	TGTGCCAGCAACTTTATTCAGGGAAGTGCTGAAGCTTTCTTT	CASNFIQGSAEAFF
-	TRBV3-1/TRBV3-2	TRBJ1-5	-	TGTGCCAGCAGCCAAGAGACAGGTAGCAGGCAGCCCCAGCATTTT	CASSQETGSRQPQHF
-	TRBV14	TRBJ2-3	-	TGTGCCAGCAGCCAATCTAGCACAGATACGCAGTATTTT	CASSQSSTDTQYF
-	TRBV28	TRBJ1-4	-	TGTGCCAGCAGTTCGCCGGGGGGTCCAACTAATGAAAAACTGTTTTTT	CASSSPGGPTNEKLFF
TRBD1	TRBV19	TRBJ1-2	-	TGTGCCAGCCAGGACAGGGCCTTTAACTATGGCTACACCTTC	CASQDRAFNYGYTF
-	TRBV7-9	TRBJ2-7	-	TGTGCCAGCAGCTTCCTCAGGGTCGGCGGCTACGAGCAGTACTTC	CASSFLRVGGYEQYF
TRBD2	TRBV29-1	TRBJ2-1	-	TGCAGCGTTGAGAAACTAGCGGGGGCTAATGAGCAGTTCTTC	CSVEKLAGANEQFF
-	TRBV29-1	TRBJ2-3	-	TGCAGCGTTGGTGTCCGGGAGAAGGGCACAGATACGCAGTATTTT	CSVGVREKGTDTQYF
-	TRBV12-3/TRBV12-4	TRBJ2-7	-	TGTGCCAGCAGTATCGGTTCGGCCTACGAGCAGTACTTC	CASSIGSAYEQYF
TRBD1	TRBV10-3	TRBJ1-5	-	TGTGCCATCCCCGCCCAGAGGGGGACAGTCGGAAGCAATCAGCCCCAGCATTTT	CAIPAQRGTVGSNQPQHF
-	TRBV18	TRBJ2-7	-	TGTGCCAGCTCAGAGCGGGTGCTAAGCTACGAGCAGTACTTC	CASSERVLSYEQYF
-	TRBV24-1	TRBJ1-2	-	TGTGCCACCAGTAAGGGGTTAAACTATGGCTACACCTTC	CATSKGLNYGYTF
-	TRBV19	TRBJ1-1	-	TGTGCCAGTACCACGACAGGAATCAACACTGAAGCTTTCTTT	CASTTTGINTEAFF
-	TRBV24-1	TRBJ1-4	-	TGTGCCACCAGTGAGAGAGGGGACGAAAAACTGTTTTTT	CATSERGDEKLFF
-	TRBV3-1/TRBV3-2	TRBJ1-2	-	TGTGCCAGCAGCGGGGGTGCTGGCTACACCTTC	CASSGGAGYTF
-	TRBV6-1	TRBJ2-7	-	TGTGCCAGCAGTGAACGGCTCTACGAGCAGTACTTC	CASSERLYEQYF
TRBD1	TRBV11-2	TRBJ2-1	-	TGTGCCAGCAGCGTTTACAGGGGAAGAAACAATGAGCAGTTCTTC	CASSVYRGRNNEQFF
-	TRBV4-3	TRBJ2-7	-	TGCGCCAGCAGCCAATTTCGGACTCACGCCTACGAGCAGTACTTC	CASSQFRTHAYEQYF
-	TRBV25-1	TRBJ2-7	-	TGTGCCAGCAGTGAATTGGGCGGATCCTACGAGCAGTACTTC	CASSELGGSYEQYF
-	TRBV14	TRBJ1-2	-	TGTGCCAGCAGCCAAGTCCCCACATTTGAGGGCTACACCTTC	CASSQVPTFEGYTF